This TCR beta chain was recorded in a study of CD8 T cells in Susac syndrome. Reverse transcription of about 0.5 to 1 ug RNA was carried out with random hexamers. TCRdb reanalysed the immunoSEQ multiplex PCR reads using MiXCR and keeps one entry per CDR3 protein. This table has about 140,000 distinct CDR3 sequences, 95% appearing once. While CD8+ and CD4+ T cells were isolated negatively, TEMRA cells were enriched by FACS. Trimming removed 5 bases from V and 1 base from J, with 13 bases in between. The CDR3 is made up of 14 amino acids. Germline lookup yields CDR1 DFQATT and CDR2 SNEGSKA (reference sequence).

The sequenced sample consisted of CD4+ T cells from PBMCs. The rearrangement joins TRBV20-1 to TRBJ2-3; D ambiguous. This clonotype was sampled from a human donor with Susac syndrome. The DNA for the CDR3 is TGCAGTGCTGGGTCTTACACTGGCACAGATACGCAGTATTTT. Amino acid sequence: CSAGSYTGTDTQYF.